The rows below give T cell receptor beta chains drawn from one sample of a study of graft-versus-host responses after intestinal transplantation. TCRdb keeps only in-frame clones here, not all; method: immunoSEQ multiplex PCR. Of around 15,000 clones listed, about 67% were seen once; the top ten hold nearly 3.5%. The source was ileum tissue, collected 14 days after transplant. The origin of the receptors is a human patient who received an intestinal transplant, so some T cells may come from the graft donor. The CDR3 runs from the conserved cysteine through the conserved F or W. The D gene is left open where the match is weak. Clone size is shown for a subset of rows, as once, few, many or a class of expanded clone.

TRBD2,TRBJ2-7,NA,TRBV11-1,CASSLSAGGPYEQYF,TGTGCCAGCAGCTTAAGTGCGGGGGGCCCCTACGAGCAGTACTTC
NA,TRBJ2-7,NA,TRBV5-1,CASSSYGPDYEQYF,TGCGCCAGCAGCTCCTATGGACCCGACTACGAGCAGTACTTC
NA,TRBJ1-1,NA,TRBV5-1,CASSWETAPTEAFF,TGCGCCAGCAGTTGGGAGACAGCCCCCACTGAAGCTTTCTTT
NA,TRBJ2-1,NA,TRBV6-5,CASSYEGGSYNEQFF,TGTGCCAGCAGTTACGAGGGCGGCTCCTACAATGAGCAGTTCTTC
TRBD1,TRBJ1-1,NA,TRBV19,CASSIDTRTGGTEAFF,TGTGCCAGTAGTATAGATACCCGGACAGGGGGCACTGAAGCTTTCTTT
NA,TRBJ1-1,NA,TRBV4-1,CASSQDPGLDTEAFF,TGCGCCAGCAGCCAAGATCCGGGATTGGACACTGAAGCTTTCTTT
NA,TRBJ2-1,NA,TRBV2,CASRAQGGFDDEQFF,TGTGCCAGCAGGGCCCAAGGAGGGTTCGATGATGAGCAGTTCTTC
TRBD1,TRBJ2-7,NA,TRBV27,CASSSGTGGYEQYF,TGTGCCAGCAGCTCCGGGACAGGGGGCTACGAGCAGTACTTC
NA,TRBJ1-2,NA,TRBV30,CAWDGYTF,TGTGCCTGGGATGGCTACACCTTC
NA,TRBJ1-5,once,TRBV2,CASTAGALGNQPQHF,TGTGCCAGCACCGCAGGGGCCCTCGGCAATCAGCCCCAGCATTTT
NA,TRBJ2-3,NA,TRBV5-5,CASSSGTREISQWDTQYF,TGTGCCAGCAGCTCCGGGACCCGCGAGATTTCCCAATGGGATACGCAGTATTTT
NA,TRBJ2-5,NA,TRBV5-1,CASSPPLSETQYF,TGCGCCAGCAGCCCCCCTCTGAGTGAGACCCAGTACTTC
TRBD2,TRBJ2-1,few,TRBV30,CAWWDGGAVNEQFF,TGTGCCTGGTGGGACGGGGGGGCAGTCAATGAGCAGTTCTTC
NA,TRBJ2-4,few,TRBV14,CASSPLSGLAKNIQYF,TGTGCCAGCAGCCCACTGAGCGGACTAGCCAAAAACATTCAGTACTTC
NA,TRBJ2-1,NA,TRBV2,CASSDLYNEQFF,TGTGCCAGCAGTGACCTCTACAATGAGCAGTTCTTC
TRBD1,TRBJ1-2,NA,TRBV28,CASSLEIRTGDSGYTF,TGTGCCAGCAGTTTAGAAATCCGGACAGGGGATTCGGGCTACACCTTC
NA,TRBJ1-5,NA,TRBV28,CASSAWTGGLSPQHF,TGTGCCAGCAGTGCGTGGACGGGAGGTTTGTCGCCCCAGCATTTT
TRBD1,TRBJ1-5,NA,TRBV6-1,CASRGQGAVNQPQHF,TGTGCCAGCAGAGGACAGGGTGCCGTCAATCAGCCCCAGCATTTT
NA,TRBJ1-2,few,TRBV7-9,CASSLGSYGYTF,TGTGCCAGCAGCCTCGGCAGCTATGGCTACACCTTC
NA,TRBJ1-2,NA,TRBV6-6,CASRSRRYYGYTF,TGTGCCAGCAGGAGCAGACGGTACTATGGCTACACCTTC
NA,TRBJ2-1,NA,TRBV10-1,CASSEGWYGEQFF,TGCGCCAGCAGTGAGGGGTGGTACGGTGAGCAGTTCTTC
NA,TRBJ1-1,NA,TRBV25-1,CASSGLVVGTEAFF,TGTGCCAGCAGTGGGTTAGTAGTGGGGACTGAAGCTTTCTTT
NA,TRBJ1-5,NA,TRBV5-4,CASSLAGNQPQHF,TGTGCCAGCAGCTTGGCCGGCAATCAGCCCCAGCATTTT
NA,TRBJ1-5,NA,TRBV5-1,CASSLGLQRNQPQHF,TGCGCCAGCAGCTTGGGGTTACAACGGAATCAGCCCCAGCATTTT
NA,TRBJ1-1,few,TRBV28,CASSLEWSNTEAFF,TGTGCCAGCAGCCTGGAATGGTCGAACACTGAAGCTTTCTTT
NA,TRBJ1-5,NA,TRBV2,CAGSALTADNQPQHF,TGTGCCGGCAGTGCCCTGACAGCAGACAATCAGCCCCAGCATTTT
NA,TRBJ1-3,NA,TRBV28,CASSLWASRNTIYF,TGTGCCAGCAGTTTGTGGGCGAGTAGAAACACCATATATTTT
NA,TRBJ2-7,NA,TRBV5-4,CASSLDPNSYEQYF,TGTGCCAGCAGCTTGGATCCAAACTCCTACGAGCAGTACTTC
TRBD2,TRBJ2-1,few,TRBV7-3,CASSPQLAGGPNEQFF,TGTGCCAGCAGCCCGCAACTAGCGGGAGGGCCCAATGAGCAGTTCTTC
NA,TRBJ2-7,NA,TRBV2,CASSARQESEQYF,TGTGCCAGCAGTGCCCGACAGGAAAGCGAGCAGTACTTC
TRBD1,TRBJ2-2,NA,TRBV7-9,CASSGRDRGNTGELFF,TGTGCCAGCAGCGGCCGGGACAGGGGGAACACCGGGGAGCTGTTTTTT
NA,TRBJ1-1,NA,TRBV5-4,CASSRTTGAEAFF,TGTGCCAGCAGCCGAACAACCGGGGCCGAAGCTTTCTTT
TRBD1,TRBJ2-1,NA,TRBV27,CASSLWTGVYNEQFF,TGTGCCAGCAGTTTATGGACAGGCGTCTACAATGAGCAGTTCTTC
NA,TRBJ2-5,NA,TRBV28,CASSLRYTKPGTVNQETQYF,TGTGCCAGCAGTTTAAGATATACTAAACCCGGGACGGTAAACCAAGAGACCCAGTACTTC
TRBD2,TRBJ2-7,once,TRBV30,CAWSLGLGVREQYF,TGTGCCTGGAGTTTGGGACTAGGAGTTCGAGAGCAGTACTTC
NA,TRBJ2-5,once,TRBV15,CATSNHCGDTQETQYF,TGTGCCACCAGCAACCACTGCGGGGACACCCAAGAGACCCAGTACTTC
NA,TRBJ1-6,NA,TRBV7-8,CASSLTLGLGSPLHF,TGTGCCAGCAGCTTAACGTTGGGGTTGGGGTCACCCCTCCACTTT
TRBD2,TRBJ2-7,NA,TRBV5-1,CASSLGTSGPSYEQYF,TGCGCCAGCAGCCTTGGGACTAGCGGTCCGTCCTACGAGCAGTACTTC
TRBD2,TRBJ2-3,NA,TRBV6-5,CASRRLAGGGDTQYF,TGTGCCAGCAGACGACTAGCGGGAGGAGGAGATACGCAGTATTTT
NA,TRBJ1-1,few,TRBV27,CASSTPGDEAFF,TGTGCCAGCAGTACTCCAGGGGATGAAGCTTTCTTT